This entry lists 29 T cell receptor beta chains sequenced from one sample in a study of T cells in Graves' hyperthyroidism and ophthalmopathy. Amplified TCR beta CDR3 regions derived from RNA transcripts. Initially, a first-round RT-PCR of the TCR CDR3 employed the HTBI primer set. TCRdb fed the multiplex PCR reads into MiXCR, producing one record per CDR3 protein. The profile shows around 500,000 distinct CDR3 sequences, around 13% of them singletons. The sequencing sample was made of blood. The receptor set was obtained from a woman aged 40 to 50 with Graves' hyperthyroidism.

The V gene is TRBV5-1, the J gene TRBJ2-7, with D perhaps matching TRBD1 (5 bases). From germline, CDR1 is SGHRS and CDR2 YFSETQ. CDR3 length equals 14 residues. The V and J ends lost 3 bases and 1 base respectively, with 11 bases between them. This CDR3 reads CASSWQDISYEQYF. The DNA for the CDR3 is TGCGCCAGCAGCTGGCAGGACATATCCTACGAGCAGTACTTC.

The genes are TRBV19 and TRBJ2-3; possibly TRBD2 for D (6 bases). CDR3 length equals 14 residues. The germline V gene has CDR1 LNHDA and CDR2 SQIVND (reference sequence). V was clipped by 3 bases and J by 7 bases, with 14 bases between them. CDR3 coding DNA: TGTGCCAGTAGTATTCCTGGGGCGGGATATACGCAGTATTTT. Protein sequence: CASSIPGAGYTQYF. Drawing the rest from reference TRBV19 and TRBJ2-3, the complete variable domain is DGGITQSPKYLFRKEGQNVTLSCEQNLNHDAMYWYRQDPGQGLRLIYYSQIVNDFQKGDIAEGYSVSREKKESFPLTVTSAQKNPTAFYLCASSIPGAGYTQYFGPGTRLTVL.

There are a few counts of this clonotype. V gene TRBV30 combines with J gene TRBJ2-1, with D perhaps matching TRBD2 (6 bases). In germline, CDR1 is GTSNPN, CDR2 SVGIG (reference sequence). CDR3 length equals 14 residues. Trimming took 2 bases from V and 4 from J, leaving 12 bases between them. In DNA, the CDR3 is TGTGCCTGGAGTTCGGGAGTCCTTTACAATGAGCAGTTCTTC. Amino acids: CAWSSGVLYNEQFF.

This clonotype has at least ten counts. The chain recombines TRBV2 with TRBJ1-1; D is undetermined. The germline V gene encodes CDR1 SNHLY and CDR2 FYNNEI. The CDR3 sequence is 13 residues long. The ends were cut back, 1 base at V and 5 bases at J, with 8 bases in the middle. The CDR3 DNA follows: TGTGCCAGCAGTGAAGGTGGAGGAACTGAAGCTTTCTTT. This codes for CASSEGGGTEAFF. Looking up the rest from reference TRBV2 and TRBJ1-1 gives the full variable domain: EPEVTQTPSHQVTQMGQEVILRCVPISNHLYFYWYRQILGQKVEFLVSFYNNEISEKSEIFDDQFSVERPDGSNFTLKIRSTKLEDSAMYFCASSEGGGTEAFFGQGTRLTVV.

This clonotype has only a few counts. The CDR3 is CASSQEIRQGWYEQYF. CDR3 bases: TGCGCCAGCAGCCAAGAAATTCGACAGGGTTGGTACGAGCAGTACTTC. The chain couples TRBV4-1 to TRBJ2-7; 7 nucleotides match TRBD1. The CDR3 has 16 amino acids. Germline CDR1 is MGHRA and CDR2 is YSYEKL. V was clipped by 0 bases and J by 4 bases; unmatched bases: 9.

The chain links TRBV19 to TRBJ2-1; 11 bases agree with TRBD2. The junction had 18 bases not matched to a gene; V was cut back by 10 bases and J by 7 bases. The CDR3 extends over 17 amino acids. The germline gives CDR1 LNHDA, CDR2 SQIVND (reference sequence). The CDR3 DNA reads as TGTGCCACCCAACTAGCGGGAGCGTCCTTTCGGGATAATGAGCAGTTCTTC. Its protein is CATQLAGASFRDNEQFF.

There are many counts of this clonotype. The chain carries TRBV6-1 and TRBJ1-2; no clear D gene. CDR1 is MNHNS and CDR2 is SASEGT in the germline V gene. Trimming pared 6 bases from V and 2 bases from J, leaving 19 bases between. The CDR3 is 16 residues long. The CDR3 nucleotides are TGTGCCAGCAGCCCCACCGACGCCTCAAAAAACTATGGCTACACCTTC. Translation: CASSPTDASKNYGYTF.

This clonotype was seen many times. The CDR3 nucleotides read TGCAGTGCTCCCGGGACAGGCCGCTACGAGCAGTACTTC. This gives the protein CSAPGTGRYEQYF. The gene calls are TRBV20-1 and TRBJ2-7; 8 positions agree with TRBD1. The CDR3 is 13 amino acids. Per germline, CDR1 DFQATT and CDR2 SNEGSKA (reference sequence). J gave up 3 bases and V 5 bases, and 6 bases lay outside the gene matches.

This clonotype was observed many times. The rearrangement uses TRBV28 and TRBJ1-1; the D gene is possibly TRBD1 (6 bases). Deletions cut 4 bases from V and 0 bases from J, with 12 bases between. Germline CDR1 is MDHEN and CDR2 is SYDVKM. CDR3 length: 15 residues. The CDR3: CASSSPRGLNTEAFF. DNA for the CDR3: TGTGCCAGCAGTTCGCCCAGGGGACTGAACACTGAAGCTTTCTTT.

This clonotype was seen repeatedly, ten times or more. The V call is TRBV27, the J call TRBJ2-1; D uncertain. The V gene's germline CDR1 is MNHEY and CDR2 SMNVEV (reference sequence). The CDR3 runs to 12 residues. Trimming removed 5 bases from V and 6 bases from J, with 8 bases in between. The CDR3 protein is CASSTSANEQFF. In nucleotides, the CDR3 is TGTGCCAGCAGTACGTCCGCCAATGAGCAGTTCTTC.

There are many counts of this clonotype. This chain joins TRBV7-3 and TRBJ2-5; 11 bases agree with TRBD1. CDR3 length equals 15 residues. Trimming removed 4 bases from V and 5 bases from J; junction bases left unmatched: 6. The germline V gene encodes CDR1 SGHTA and CDR2 FQGTGA. CDR3 DNA: TGTGCCAGCAGCTCAGGACAGGGGGCTGCGGAGACCCAGTACTTC. Protein sequence: CASSSGQGAAETQYF.

The V and J genes are TRBV19 and TRBJ2-1; D is uncertain. The CDR3 runs 13 residues. V was trimmed by 2 bases and J by 5 bases, leaving 7 bases between them. Germline V gene lookup returns CDR1 LNHDA and CDR2 SQIVND (reference sequence). CDR3 in amino acids: CASSIWANNEQFF. CDR3 in DNA: TGTGCCAGTAGTATATGGGCGAACAATGAGCAGTTCTTC. Together with reference TRBV19 and TRBJ2-1, the CDR3 gives the full variable domain: DGGITQSPKYLFRKEGQNVTLSCEQNLNHDAMYWYRQDPGQGLRLIYYSQIVNDFQKGDIAEGYSVSREKKESFPLTVTSAQKNPTAFYLCASSIWANNEQFFGPGTRLTVL.

This clonotype turned up a few times. V gene TRBV19 combines with J gene TRBJ2-7; 11 nucleotides align to TRBD2. The J segment lost 6 bases and the V segment lost 10 bases, leaving 11 bases of the junction unmatched. Per germline, CDR1 LNHDA and CDR2 SQIVND (reference sequence). CDR3 length equals 14 residues. As DNA, the CDR3 is TGTGCCACCAGTATTACCGGACTAGCGGGCGAGCAGTACTTC. Encoded protein: CATSITGLAGEQYF.

The CDR3 region is CATSDSTRDSGELFF. DNA for the CDR3: TGTGCCACCAGTGACTCTACTCGGGACTCCGGGGAGCTGTTTTTT. The chain uses TRBV24-1 and TRBJ2-2, with D tentatively TRBD2 (6 bases). CDR1 is KGHDR and CDR2 is SFDVKD in the germline V gene. CDR3 length: 15 residues. Trimming left V 4 bases short and J 6 bases short, with 14 bases between.

Many counts were recorded for this clonotype. The chain is built from TRBV12-3 or TRBV12-4 and TRBJ2-2, with 7 bases fitting TRBD2. The CDR3 length is 15 residues. V lost 7 bases to trimming and J lost 5 bases; unmatched junction nucleotides: 10. The CDR3 here is CASTPPVGGTGELFF. In nucleotides, the CDR3 is TGTGCCAGCACCCCACCGGTGGGAGGGACCGGGGAGCTGTTTTTT.

This clonotype has more than one count but fewer than ten. The chain is built from TRBV28 and TRBJ2-7, with TRBD2 as a possible D gene (6 bases). This CDR3 spans 16 amino acids. CDR1 and CDR2 from the germline V gene are MDHEN and SYDVKM. V lost 2 bases and J lost 2, with 16 bases in between. The CDR3 DNA follows: TGTGCCAGCAGTTTAGGGGGGACCGGGAACCCCTACGAGCAGTACTTC. As protein: CASSLGGTGNPYEQYF.

This clonotype showed up many times. The J gene is TRBJ2-7, the V gene TRBV7-3, with 7 nucleotides matching TRBD1. The germline CDR1 and CDR2 sequences are SGHTA and FQGTGA. The CDR3 consists of 13 residues. V gave up 5 bases and J gave up 3 bases; unmatched junction bases: 4. The CDR3 loop is CASSRDSFYEQYF. CDR3 nucleotide sequence: TGTGCCAGCAGCCGGGACAGCTTCTACGAGCAGTACTTC.

This rearrangement joins TRBV7-9 to TRBJ2-1, with 10 bases that match TRBD2. The ends lost 2 bases at V and 0 bases at J; junction bases unmatched: 4. This CDR3 has 17 amino acids. Germline CDR1 is SEHNR and CDR2 is FQNEAQ (reference sequence). In DNA form, the CDR3 reads TGTGCCAGCAGCTTAAGGCCTAGCGGGAGCTCCTACAATGAGCAGTTCTTC. Its protein is CASSLRPSGSSYNEQFF. The variable domain in full, completed from reference TRBV7-9 and TRBJ2-1, reads DTGVSQNPRHKITKRGQNVTFRCDPISEHNRLYWYRQTLGQGPEFLTYFQNEAQLEKSRLLSDRFSAERPKGSFSTLEIQRTEQGDSAMYLCASSLRPSGSSYNEQFFGPGTRLTVL.

The table lists this clonotype with many counts. This chain joins TRBV27 and TRBJ2-2, with D hard to call. The germline gives CDR1 MNHEY, CDR2 SMNVEV (reference sequence). Trimming shortened V by 2 bases and J by 4 bases, and 8 bases separated the two germline ends. CDR3 length: 14 amino acids. CDR3: CASSLEGITGELFF. The CDR3 nucleotides read TGTGCCAGCAGTTTAGAAGGCATCACCGGGGAGCTGTTTTTT.

Many counts were recorded for this clonotype. The CDR3 sequence is CASSQVLAGYWETQYF. The CDR3 nucleotides read TGTGCCAGCAGCCAAGTCCTAGCGGGATACTGGGAGACCCAGTACTTC. The chain links TRBV3-1 to TRBJ2-5, with TRBD2 identical over 9 bases. V dropped 1 base and J dropped 5; count of bases not matched to a gene: 8. CDR1 and CDR2 (germline): LGHDT, YNNKEL (reference sequence). The CDR3 consists of 16 residues.

This clonotype was recorded many times. The gene calls are TRBV3-1 and TRBJ1-1, with D possibly being TRBD1 (5 bases). Germline V gene sequence: CDR1 LGHDT, CDR2 YNNKEL (reference sequence). Trimming left V 4 bases short and J 6 bases short, with 18 bases between. The CDR3 contains 15 residues. The CDR3 region is CASSLNLGWGAEAFF. For the CDR3, the DNA is TGTGCCAGCAGCCTTAACTTGGGGTGGGGGGCTGAAGCTTTCTTT.

This chain joins TRBV6-2 or TRBV6-3 and TRBJ2-1, with 12 bases matching TRBD2. The ends lost 5 bases at V and 5 bases at J; junction bases unmatched: 10. Germline CDR1 is MNHEY and CDR2 is SVGEGT. The CDR3 is made up of 17 amino acids. The CDR3 loop is CASSPGTSGFRNNEQFF. The CDR3 coding sequence is TGTGCCAGCAGTCCCGGGACTAGCGGGTTTCGGAACAATGAGCAGTTCTTC.

This clonotype was observed many times. The chain is built from TRBV5-1 and TRBJ2-1; maybe TRBD2 (5 bases). Germline assignment: CDR1 SGHRS and CDR2 YFSETQ. This CDR3 is 15 amino acids long. The V gene lost 3 bases and the J gene lost 8 bases, with 18 bases spanning the gap. The CDR3 DNA reads as TGCGCCAGCAGCTCGGACTTCTCGCCAGTTGATGAGCAGTTCTTC. Its translation is CASSSDFSPVDEQFF.

CDR3 residues: CSAHSTDTQYF. In DNA form, the CDR3 reads TGCAGTGCCCATAGTACAGATACGCAGTATTTT. The chain has TRBV20-1 and TRBJ2-3, with D uncertain. V was clipped by 6 bases and J by 3 bases, with 7 bases between them. Germline V gene sequence: CDR1 DFQATT, CDR2 SNEGSKA (reference sequence). The CDR3 extends over 11 amino acids.

The V and J genes are TRBV18 and TRBJ1-1; tentatively, D is TRBD1 (6 bases). The CDR3 consists of 15 residues. The germline V gene encodes CDR1 KGHSH and CDR2 LQKENI. Between the trimmed V and J ends, which lost 3 bases and 8 bases, there was a span of 19 bases. This CDR3 reads CASSPHDGGLPEAFF. The CDR3 DNA is TGTGCCAGCTCACCCCACGACGGGGGCTTGCCCGAAGCTTTCTTT.

This clonotype was detected many times. The rearrangement joins TRBV3-1 to TRBJ2-7; 12 bases are shared with TRBD2. With V trimmed by 3 bases and J by 1 base, 1 base remained unmatched. Germline CDR1 LGHDT, CDR2 YNNKEL (reference sequence). This CDR3 region has 15 residues. The CDR3 loop reads CASSHGLAGSYEQYF. The CDR3 DNA is TGTGCCAGCAGCCACGGACTAGCGGGGTCCTACGAGCAGTACTTC.

This clonotype was seen only a few times. The rearrangement joins TRBV10-3 to TRBJ2-3, with 8 bases matching TRBD2. The germline gives CDR1 ENHRY, CDR2 SYGVKD. The CDR3 runs 16 residues. J was trimmed by 3 bases and V by 2 bases; bases with no gene match: 7. CDR3 nucleotide sequence: TGTGCCATCAGTGAGCCCCTAACGGGAGGGACAGATACGCAGTATTTT. Translating gives CAISEPLTGGTDTQYF.

This clonotype was counted only a few times. This chain connects TRBV9 to TRBJ2-7; D gene ambiguous. Per the germline V gene, CDR1 is SGDLS and CDR2 is YYNGEE. With 0 bases removed from V and 1 base from J, the gap between germline ends came to 8 bases. This CDR3 has 14 residues. The DNA of the CDR3 is TGTGCCAGCAGCGTAGGACTGAAATCCTACGAGCAGTACTTC. It codes for CASSVGLKSYEQYF.

V is TRBV7-3 and J is TRBJ2-3, with D perhaps TRBD1 or TRBD2 (5 bases each). The germline V and J ends were trimmed by 5 bases and 6 bases, with 18 bases remaining between them. This CDR3 comprises 15 residues. Germline assignment: CDR1 SGHTA and CDR2 FQGTGA. The CDR3: CASSRRGPNGDTQYF. CDR3 coding DNA: TGTGCCAGCAGCCGCCGGGGCCCAAACGGGGATACGCAGTATTTT.